This TCR beta chain comes out of a study of tumor-infiltrating lymphocytes in primary liver carcinoma. Extraction of RNA together with DNA used roughly 20-32 mg of unsorted bulk tissue. A constant-region primer primed TCR beta cDNA synthesis from 400 to 600 ng of total RNA. Libraries covering TCR beta were generated through three nested multiplex PCR rounds (using a slightly modified ARM-PCR). The two initial PCR rounds, nine to eleven cycles each, used TRBV1-TRBV30 forward and C-beta reverse primers. TCRdb reprocessed the multiplex PCR reads via MiXCR and lists one record per CDR3 protein. The sample records about 78,000 distinct CDR3 sequences, approximately 70% being singletons. The V end was cut by 6 bases, the J end by 3 bases, with 18 bases between. This CDR3 region has 16 residues. Germline-derived CDR1 and CDR2 are LNHDA and SQIVND (reference sequence).

The TCR originated in a man between 40 and 49 years old with primary liver carcinoma and hepatitis B virus infection. Sequenced: liver tumor tissue from sampling region 4. Subset indicated: tumor region T4, right-lateral pole. V gene TRBV19 combines with J gene TRBJ2-1; maybe TRBD1 (6 bases). CDR3 amino acids: CASSQQGAHIYNEQFF. DNA for the CDR3: TGTGCCAGTAGCCAACAGGGTGCTCATATCTACAATGAGCAGTTCTTC.